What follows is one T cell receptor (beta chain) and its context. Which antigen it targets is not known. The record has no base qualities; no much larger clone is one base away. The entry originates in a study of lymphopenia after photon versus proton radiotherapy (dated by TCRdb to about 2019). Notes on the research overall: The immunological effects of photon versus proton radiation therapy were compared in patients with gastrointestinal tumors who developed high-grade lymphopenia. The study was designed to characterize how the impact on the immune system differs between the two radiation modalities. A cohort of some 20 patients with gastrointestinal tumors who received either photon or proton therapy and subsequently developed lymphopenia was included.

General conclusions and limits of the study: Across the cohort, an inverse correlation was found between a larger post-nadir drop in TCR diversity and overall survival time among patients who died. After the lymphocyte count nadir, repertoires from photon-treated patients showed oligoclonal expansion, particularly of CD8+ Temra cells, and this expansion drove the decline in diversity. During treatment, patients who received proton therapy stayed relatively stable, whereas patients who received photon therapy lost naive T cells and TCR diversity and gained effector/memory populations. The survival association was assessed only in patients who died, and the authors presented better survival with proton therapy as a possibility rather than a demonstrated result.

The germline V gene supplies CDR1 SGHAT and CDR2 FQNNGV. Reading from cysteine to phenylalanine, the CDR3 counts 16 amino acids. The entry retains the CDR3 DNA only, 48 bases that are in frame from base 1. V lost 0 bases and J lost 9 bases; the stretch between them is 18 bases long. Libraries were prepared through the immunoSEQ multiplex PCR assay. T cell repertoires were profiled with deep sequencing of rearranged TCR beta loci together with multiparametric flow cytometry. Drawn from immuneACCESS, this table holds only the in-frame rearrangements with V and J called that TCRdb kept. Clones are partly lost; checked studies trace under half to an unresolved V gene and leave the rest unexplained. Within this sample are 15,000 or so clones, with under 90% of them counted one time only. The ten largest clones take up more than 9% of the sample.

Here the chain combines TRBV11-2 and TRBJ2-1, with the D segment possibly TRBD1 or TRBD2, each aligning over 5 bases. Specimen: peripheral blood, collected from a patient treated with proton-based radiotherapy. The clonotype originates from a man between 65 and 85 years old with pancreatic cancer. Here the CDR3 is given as CASSLDGGSFSSEQFF. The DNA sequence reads TGTGCCAGCAGCTTAGATGGGGGTAGCTTTTCTAGTGAGCAGTTCTTC. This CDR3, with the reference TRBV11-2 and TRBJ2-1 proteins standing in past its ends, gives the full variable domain EAGVAQSPRYKIIEKRQSVAFWCNPISGHATLYWYQQILGQGPKLLIQFQNNGVVDDSQLPKDRFSAERLKGVDSTLKIQPAKLEDSAVYLCASSLDGGSFSSEQFFGPGTRLTVL.